This is a list of T cell receptor beta chains from one sample in a study of blood T cell repertoires in COVID-19. Assay used: immunoSEQ multiplex PCR; TCRdb lists only in-frame clones, some missing. The profile shows around 200,000 clones, roughly 80% of them singletons. Material for sequencing was peripheral blood. These receptors were obtained from an elderly woman with acute or convalescent COVID-19. Each CDR3 is given with its conserved first and last residue. A D gene is named only where the DNA matches it firmly. Only some rows state a clone size, as once, few, many or a class for expanded clones.

j_call: TRBJ1-3; clone_size: -; d_call: -; v_call: TRBV30; cdr3_aa: CAWSMGALNGNTIYF; cdr3_nt: TGTGCCTGGAGTATGGGAGCCCTAAATGGAAACACCATATATTTT
j_call: TRBJ2-3; clone_size: -; d_call: TRBD2; v_call: TRBV11-3; cdr3_aa: CASSLEGRGKTDTQYF; cdr3_nt: TGTGCCAGCAGCTTAGAGGGGCGGGGGAAGACAGATACGCAGTATTTT
j_call: TRBJ1-1; clone_size: -; d_call: TRBD1; v_call: TRBV4-2; cdr3_aa: CASSQVTGDEAFF; cdr3_nt: TGTGCCAGCAGCCAAGTTACAGGGGATGAAGCTTTCTTT
j_call: TRBJ2-2; clone_size: -; d_call: TRBD1; v_call: TRBV7-9; cdr3_aa: CASSPNSPATGLAGELFF; cdr3_nt: TGTGCCAGCAGCCCCAATTCGCCCGCGACAGGGTTAGCCGGGGAGCTGTTTTTT
j_call: TRBJ1-2; clone_size: -; d_call: TRBD1; v_call: TRBV18; cdr3_aa: CASSPGRQGTGYGYTF; cdr3_nt: TGTGCCAGCTCACCGGGAAGACAGGGCACCGGCTATGGCTACACCTTC
j_call: TRBJ2-1; clone_size: -; d_call: TRBD2; v_call: TRBV6-2/TRBV6-3; cdr3_aa: CASSSTGGYNEQFF; cdr3_nt: TGTGCCAGCAGTTCCACGGGGGGCTACAATGAGCAGTTCTTC
j_call: TRBJ2-7; clone_size: -; d_call: TRBD1; v_call: TRBV5-1; cdr3_aa: CASSSAGTGGDEQYF; cdr3_nt: TGCGCCAGCAGCTCGGCCGGGACAGGGGGGGACGAGCAGTACTTC
j_call: TRBJ2-5; clone_size: once; d_call: TRBD2; v_call: TRBV6-2/TRBV6-3; cdr3_aa: CASSYPQAGKDETQYF; cdr3_nt: TGTGCCAGCAGTTACCCGCAAGCGGGGAAGGACGAGACCCAGTACTTC
j_call: TRBJ1-2; clone_size: few; d_call: TRBD1; v_call: TRBV6-4; cdr3_aa: CASSRDREDYGYTF; cdr3_nt: TGTGCCAGCAGCCGGGACAGGGAGGACTATGGCTACACCTTC
j_call: TRBJ1-2; clone_size: -; d_call: -; v_call: TRBV4-1; cdr3_aa: CASSQDPYGYTF; cdr3_nt: TGCGCCAGCAGCCAAGACCCTTATGGCTACACCTTC
j_call: TRBJ1-5; clone_size: few; d_call: -; v_call: TRBV19; cdr3_aa: CASKLSNQPQHF; cdr3_nt: TGTGCCAGCAAATTGAGCAATCAGCCCCAGCATTTT
j_call: TRBJ1-2; clone_size: -; d_call: -; v_call: TRBV4-3; cdr3_aa: CASSQAADSYGYTF; cdr3_nt: TGCGCCAGCAGCCAAGCCGCGGACAGCTATGGCTACACCTTC
j_call: TRBJ2-1; clone_size: -; d_call: -; v_call: TRBV28; cdr3_aa: CASSSPSASSYNEQFF; cdr3_nt: TGTGCCAGCAGTTCCCCCAGCGCTAGCTCCTACAATGAGCAGTTCTTC
j_call: TRBJ2-1; clone_size: -; d_call: TRBD1; v_call: TRBV6-2/TRBV6-3; cdr3_aa: CASSPDRGGYNEQFF; cdr3_nt: TGTGCCAGCAGTCCAGACAGGGGGGGATACAATGAGCAGTTCTTC
j_call: TRBJ1-2; clone_size: -; d_call: -; v_call: TRBV28; cdr3_aa: CASSPPGEGYGYTF; cdr3_nt: TGTGCCAGCAGTCCACCCGGGGAGGGCTATGGCTACACCTTC
j_call: TRBJ1-5; clone_size: -; d_call: TRBD1; v_call: TRBV6-6; cdr3_aa: CASSPFYTGGAGQPQHF; cdr3_nt: TGTGCCAGCAGTCCTTTCTATACAGGGGGCGCGGGTCAGCCCCAGCATTTT
j_call: TRBJ1-1; clone_size: -; d_call: -; v_call: TRBV30; cdr3_aa: CAWMEDRIPVNTEAFF; cdr3_nt: TGTGCCTGGATGGAGGACCGCATTCCAGTAAACACTGAAGCTTTCTTT
j_call: TRBJ1-6; clone_size: -; d_call: TRBD1; v_call: TRBV19; cdr3_aa: CASSMGDRSYSPLHF; cdr3_nt: TGTGCCAGTAGTATGGGGGACAGGTCCTATTCACCCCTCCACTTT
j_call: TRBJ2-7; clone_size: -; d_call: -; v_call: TRBV5-1; cdr3_aa: CASSLETGPQYF; cdr3_nt: TGCGCCAGCAGCTTGGAAACAGGGCCCCAGTACTTC
j_call: TRBJ2-1; clone_size: -; d_call: -; v_call: TRBV7-9; cdr3_aa: CASSIGGSAYNEQFF; cdr3_nt: TGTGCCAGCAGTATAGGCGGGTCCGCCTACAATGAGCAGTTCTTC
j_call: TRBJ2-5; clone_size: -; d_call: TRBD2; v_call: TRBV7-3; cdr3_aa: CASSSAGAQETQYF; cdr3_nt: TGTGCCAGCAGCTCAGCGGGGGCGCAAGAGACCCAGTACTTC
j_call: TRBJ1-5; clone_size: once; d_call: -; v_call: TRBV27; cdr3_aa: CASSLYKSNQPQHF; cdr3_nt: TGTGCCAGCAGTTTATACAAAAGCAATCAGCCCCAGCATTTT
j_call: TRBJ2-2; clone_size: -; d_call: TRBD1; v_call: TRBV20-1; cdr3_aa: CSANDRANTGELFF; cdr3_nt: TGCAGTGCTAATGACAGGGCGAACACCGGGGAGCTGTTTTTT
j_call: TRBJ2-5; clone_size: few; d_call: -; v_call: TRBV19; cdr3_aa: CASSIRGETQYF; cdr3_nt: TGTGCCAGTAGTATACGGGGAGAGACCCAGTACTTC
j_call: TRBJ2-1; clone_size: once; d_call: -; v_call: TRBV14; cdr3_aa: CASSQVSGWNEQFF; cdr3_nt: TGTGCCAGCAGCCAGGTATCAGGGTGGAATGAGCAGTTCTTC
j_call: TRBJ1-1; clone_size: once; d_call: TRBD1; v_call: TRBV7-6; cdr3_aa: CASSLRQGLPQDTEAFF; cdr3_nt: TGTGCCAGCAGCTTACGACAGGGTCTACCTCAGGACACTGAAGCTTTCTTT
j_call: TRBJ2-5; clone_size: -; d_call: TRBD1; v_call: TRBV2; cdr3_aa: CASQGEETQYF; cdr3_nt: TGTGCCAGTCAGGGGGAAGAGACCCAGTACTTC
j_call: TRBJ2-7; clone_size: -; d_call: -; v_call: TRBV21-1; cdr3_aa: CASTHPRTGSYEQYF; cdr3_nt: TGTGCCAGCACCCATCCCCGGACAGGGTCCTACGAGCAGTACTTC
j_call: TRBJ1-2; clone_size: -; d_call: TRBD1; v_call: TRBV7-6; cdr3_aa: CASSLRTGDYGYTF; cdr3_nt: TGTGCCAGCAGCTTGAGGACAGGGGACTATGGCTACACCTTC
j_call: TRBJ1-2; clone_size: -; d_call: TRBD1; v_call: TRBV19; cdr3_aa: CASNPDRDGYGYTF; cdr3_nt: TGTGCCAGTAACCCGGACAGGGACGGCTATGGCTACACCTTC
j_call: TRBJ1-6; clone_size: -; d_call: -; v_call: TRBV7-9; cdr3_aa: CASSLGAGADNSPLHF; cdr3_nt: TGTGCCAGCAGCTTAGGGGCAGGGGCGGACAATTCACCCCTCCACTTT
j_call: TRBJ2-5; clone_size: -; d_call: -; v_call: TRBV3-1/TRBV3-2; cdr3_aa: CASSQDLQGKQETQYF; cdr3_nt: TGTGCCAGCAGCCAAGATCTCCAGGGTAAGCAAGAGACCCAGTACTTC
j_call: TRBJ2-3; clone_size: -; d_call: TRBD2; v_call: TRBV6-5; cdr3_aa: CASSLTGTSVTDTQYF; cdr3_nt: TGTGCCAGCAGTTTGACCGGGACTAGCGTAACAGATACGCAGTATTTT
j_call: TRBJ2-3; clone_size: once; d_call: -; v_call: TRBV30; cdr3_aa: CAWSVSGTDTQYF; cdr3_nt: TGTGCCTGGAGTGTCTCCGGCACAGATACGCAGTATTTT
j_call: TRBJ2-5; clone_size: -; d_call: -; v_call: TRBV7-9; cdr3_aa: CASSFSGETQYF; cdr3_nt: TGTGCCAGCAGCTTCAGCGGAGAGACCCAGTACTTC
j_call: TRBJ1-1; clone_size: -; d_call: -; v_call: TRBV7-3; cdr3_aa: CASSRGKNTEAFF; cdr3_nt: TGTGCCAGCAGTAGGGGCAAGAACACTGAAGCTTTCTTT
j_call: TRBJ1-3; clone_size: -; d_call: -; v_call: TRBV9; cdr3_aa: CASSLTGSGNTIYF; cdr3_nt: TGTGCCAGCAGCTTAACAGGCTCTGGAAACACCATATATTTT
j_call: TRBJ1-4; clone_size: -; d_call: TRBD1; v_call: TRBV6-6; cdr3_aa: CASSRTGALQGANEKLFF; cdr3_nt: TGTGCCAGCAGTCGGACAGGGGCCCTCCAAGGGGCTAATGAAAAACTGTTTTTT
j_call: TRBJ1-1; clone_size: -; d_call: -; v_call: TRBV6-5; cdr3_aa: CASSYLTGNTEAFF; cdr3_nt: TGTGCCAGCAGTTATCTTACTGGGAACACTGAAGCTTTCTTT